The rows below give T cell receptor beta chains drawn from one sample of a study of technical replicates of blood from several donors. TCRdb's table, derived via immunoSEQ multiplex PCR, lists solely in-frame clones and lacks some. The data contain some 75,000 clones, around 96% of them singletons. The source material was T cells isolated from PBMCs. The receptors here all came from a human donor in good health. Both conserved end residues are part of each CDR3. D genes are given only for firm matches. Where a row states a size, it is once, few, many or the class of an expanded clone; other rows omit it.

D gene,clone size,J gene,V gene,CDR3 DNA,CDR3 protein
TRBD2,once,TRBJ2-1,TRBV9,TGTGCCAGCAGCGTAGCTGCGCGGGAGTTCGACAATGAGCAGTTCTTC,CASSVAAREFDNEQFF
TRBD1,-,TRBJ2-7,TRBV19,TGTGCCAGTAGGACGACAGGGATGGACGAGCAGTACTTC,CASRTTGMDEQYF
TRBD2,-,TRBJ2-6,TRBV7-9,TGTGCCAGCAGCTTAGTAGCGGGTTTTGGGGCCAACGTCCTGACTTTC,CASSLVAGFGANVLTF
-,-,TRBJ2-7,TRBV4-2,TGTGCCAGCAGCCTTACCTCTGACAGGTCCTCCTACGAGCAGTACTTC,CASSLTSDRSSYEQYF
TRBD2,-,TRBJ2-5,TRBV11-2,TGTGCCAGCAGCTTAGTCCGGCGGGAGGATCGTCACCAAGAGACCCAGTACTTC,CASSLVRREDRHQETQYF
TRBD1,-,TRBJ1-5,TRBV9,TGTGCCAGCAGCGCAGGACAGGGAAATCAGCCCCAGCATTTT,CASSAGQGNQPQHF
TRBD1,once,TRBJ2-5,TRBV19,TGTGCCAGTAGTTCCCCAGGGGGCCAAGAGACCCAGTACTTC,CASSSPGGQETQYF
-,few,TRBJ1-1,TRBV29-1,TGCAGCGTTGAAGTTGGACGGGGCACTGAAGCTTTCTTT,CSVEVGRGTEAFF
TRBD1,-,TRBJ2-7,TRBV18,TGTGCCAGCTCCCAAGGACAGGGGGCGACCTACGAGCAGTACTTC,CASSQGQGATYEQYF
TRBD2,-,TRBJ2-7,TRBV11-2,TGTGCCAGCAGCTTAGATCGTCCGACAGGCCGGGGGGGGTACGAGCAGTACTTC,CASSLDRPTGRGGYEQYF